This T cell receptor (beta chain) was observed in a study of T cells in Graves' hyperthyroidism and ophthalmopathy. Many counts were recorded for this clonotype. Its antigen is not identified. This CDR3 comprises 14 residues. The germline V and J ends were trimmed by 3 bases and 1 base, with 9 bases remaining between them. CDR1 is ENHRY, CDR2 SYGVKD, per germline. Findings and limits, study-wide: A model using 13 V-J features told ophthalmopathy apart from stable hyperthyroidism. Among clonotypes expanded in thyroid above 0.001, most were also found in blood.

RNA transcripts provided the source from which TCR beta CDR3 regions were amplified. TCR CDR3 regions were first amplified by RT-PCR with HTBI primers. TCRdb used MiXCR to reprocess the multiplex PCR reads, holding one entry per CDR3 protein. The sample lists around 600,000 distinct CDR3 sequences, just under 45% seen once, with less than 9.5% in the top ten. Orbital computed tomography and thyroid ultrasound, together with serum TRAb and thyroxine and clinical symptoms, were used for diagnoses. The material sequenced was peripheral blood or thyroid tissue (not recorded which). The gene calls are TRBV10-3 and TRBJ1-1, with a weak D call TRBD1 (5 bases). The TCR originated in an adult man with Graves' disease, either hyperthyroidism or ophthalmopathy (not recorded which). The CDR3 nucleotides are TGTGCCATCAGTGACGGCACAGGGAACACTGAAGCTTTCTTT. Protein product: CAISDGTGNTEAFF.